These 29 T cell receptor beta chains were all obtained from the same sample, sequenced in a study of PD-L1 blockade in urothelial cancer. Measured with immunoSEQ multiplex PCR; TCRdb has only the in-frame clones, and not every one. The data hold 35,000 to 40,000 clones, with over 70% observed a single time. The sample was PBMCs, taken around atezolizumab (anti-PD-L1) treatment. Receptor source: a man aged 70 or older with urothelial cancer.

The chain combines TRBV4-2 with TRBJ2-1; TRBD2 aligns across 11 bases. The germline V gene encodes CDR1 LGHNA and CDR2 YNFKEQ. After removal of 4 bases from V and 7 bases from J, the junction contained 9 bases not matched to a gene. The CDR3 is made up of 16 amino acids. CDR3 sequence (DNA): TGTGCCAGCAGCCTGCAGACTAGCGGGGCGGGGAATGAGCAGTTCTTC. It yields the protein CASSLQTSGAGNEQFF.

The rearrangement joins TRBV30 to TRBJ1-6; D is ambiguous. This CDR3 spans 16 amino acids. Between the trimmed V and J ends, which lost 3 bases and 0 bases, there was a span of 12 bases. The germline V gene has CDR1 GTSNPN and CDR2 SVGIG (reference sequence). CDR3 loop: CAWRLFGISYNSPLHF. The CDR3 nucleotides are TGTGCCTGGAGATTGTTCGGGATCTCCTATAATTCACCCCTCCACTTT.

This sequence joins TRBV29-1 and TRBJ1-5, with a possible D match to TRBD1 (5 bases). Trimming removed 6 bases from V and 8 bases from J, with 17 bases in between. The CDR3 is 13 amino acids. Germline assignment: CDR1 SQVTM and CDR2 ANQGSEA. CDR3 bases: TGCAGCGTCCGCGCGGGGCCCGGGGAGCCCCAGCATTTT. The encoded protein is CSVRAGPGEPQHF.

This clone was counted once. This rearrangement joins TRBV6-1 to TRBJ2-3; 7 bases align to TRBD1. The J segment lost 6 bases and the V segment lost 2 bases, leaving 20 bases of the junction unmatched. The CDR3 is made up of 19 amino acids. Germline values: CDR1 MNHNS, CDR2 SASEGT. The CDR3 sequence: CASSENDRTGRTRDDTQYF. CDR3 DNA: TGTGCCAGCAGTGAAAACGACAGGACAGGCCGGACTCGGGATGATACGCAGTATTTT.

J is TRBJ2-3 and V is TRBV28, with 8 bases lining up with TRBD1. The ends lost 7 bases at V and 5 bases at J; junction bases unmatched: 5. CDR1 MDHEN and CDR2 SYDVKM come from the germline V gene. The length of the CDR3 is 13 residues. CDR3 nucleotides: TGTGCCAGCACCAAACAGGGGGTAGATACGCAGTATTTT. This encodes CASTKQGVDTQYF.

This clone was counted between two and nine times. This chain connects TRBV7-2 to TRBJ1-1; a weak D match, TRBD1 (6 bases). Trimming left V 5 bases short and J 0 bases short, with 10 bases between. CDR1 and CDR2 (germline): SGHTA, FQGNSA. This CDR3 has 14 amino acids. The CDR3 DNA sequence: TGTGCCAGCAGCAAAGGACAGATGAACACTGAAGCTTTCTTT. Translated, it gives CASSKGQMNTEAFF.

This clone was recorded only once. This CDR3 is CASAETGTEKLFF. DNA of the CDR3: TGTGCCAGCGCGGAAACGGGAACGGAAAAACTGTTTTTT. The rearrangement uses TRBV28 and TRBJ1-4; D unclear. Trimming stripped 8 bases from V and 8 bases from J, with 15 bases between. The CDR3 loop spans 13 amino acids. Germline assignment: CDR1 MDHEN and CDR2 SYDVKM.

This chain links TRBV30 with TRBJ2-5; no definite D call. The CDR3 consists of 11 residues. Per germline, CDR1 GTSNPN and CDR2 SVGIG (reference sequence). V lost 3 bases and J 1 base, leaving 3 bases between the germline ends. The CDR3 coding sequence is TGTGCCTGGAGGGCCCAAGAGACCCAGTACTTC. It specifies CAWRAQETQYF.

The chain uses TRBV19 and TRBJ1-1; 9 nucleotides line up with TRBD1. This CDR3 has 14 amino acids. Per the germline V gene, CDR1 is LNHDA and CDR2 is SQIVND (reference sequence). After removal of 2 bases from V and 6 bases from J, the junction contained 4 bases not matched to a gene. CDR3 protein: CASSITGGRSEAFF. CDR3 coding DNA: TGTGCCAGTAGTATAACAGGGGGCAGGTCTGAAGCTTTCTTT.

This clone was counted a few times. The chain employs TRBV28 and TRBJ1-1, with TRBD1 as a possible D gene (5 bases). V was pared by 6 bases and J by 1 base, with 9 bases between. The germline V gene has CDR1 MDHEN and CDR2 SYDVKM. The CDR3 is 13 amino acids. CDR3: CASSVGGNTEAFF. DNA of the CDR3: TGTGCCAGCAGCGTGGGGGGGAACACTGAAGCTTTCTTT.

The CDR3 region has the DNA TGCGCCAGCAGCGACGTCAGCTGGGCGGGGGGGTGGAATGAGCAGTTCTTC. It yields the protein CASSDVSWAGGWNEQFF. The chain is built from TRBV5-1 and TRBJ2-1; 9 bases agree with TRBD2. Germline CDR1 SGHRS, CDR2 YFSETQ. The V and J ends lost 4 bases and 7 bases, in that order; junction bases with no gene match: 15. The CDR3 covers 17 residues. Full variable domain (outside the CDR3, taken from reference TRBV5-1 and TRBJ2-1): KAGVTQTPRYLIKTRGQQVTLSCSPISGHRSVSWYQQTPGQGLQFLFEYFSETQRNKGNFPGRFSGRQFSNSRSEMNVSTLELGDSALYLCASSDVSWAGGWNEQFFGPGTRLTVL.

This chain joins TRBV7-2 and TRBJ2-6, with D unresolved. The V end was cut by 5 bases, the J end by 4 bases, with 6 bases between. In germline, CDR1 is SGHTA, CDR2 FQGNSA. The length of the CDR3 is 13 residues. The CDR3 DNA follows: TGTGCCAGCAGCCCGAGGGGGGCCAACGTCCTGACTTTC. As protein: CASSPRGANVLTF. Filled out from reference TRBV7-2 and TRBJ2-6, the complete variable domain reads GAGVSQSPSNKVTEKGKDVELRCDPISGHTALYWYRQSLGQGLEFLIYFQGNSAPDKSGLPSDRFSAERTGGSVSTLTIQRTQQEDSAVYLCASSPRGANVLTFGAGSRLTVL.

The chain is built from TRBV7-9 and TRBJ2-1, with TRBD1 matching 8 bases. Per the germline V gene, CDR1 is SEHNR and CDR2 is FQNEAQ (reference sequence). CDR3 length: 16 residues. Germline trimming cut 5 bases from V and 2 bases from J; bases unmatched to any gene: 8. CDR3 DNA sequence: TGTGCCAGCAGCCCCAGGACAGGGCCGACCTACAATGAGCAGTTCTTC. The encoded protein is CASSPRTGPTYNEQFF.

The chain links TRBV7-9 to TRBJ1-2; TRBD1 agrees at 8 bases. Germline V gives CDR1 SEHNR, CDR2 FQNEAQ (reference sequence). This CDR3 region has 16 residues. The V segment lost 5 bases and the J segment 6 bases; nucleotides outside the gene matches: 14. CDR3 coding DNA: TGTGCCAGCAGCCCCCGCCCCGGCCCGGACAGGGATGGCTACACCTTC. This sequence encodes CASSPRPGPDRDGYTF. Combining the CDR3 with reference TRBV7-9 and TRBJ1-2 gives the whole variable domain DTGVSQNPRHKITKRGQNVTFRCDPISEHNRLYWYRQTLGQGPEFLTYFQNEAQLEKSRLLSDRFSAERPKGSFSTLEIQRTEQGDSAMYLCASSPRPGPDRDGYTFGSGTRLTVV.

This clone was seen more than once but under ten times. The CDR3 DNA sequence: TGTGCCAGTAGGATGCTAGGGGGGACAGGGAAGGCCTCCTATGGCTACACCTTC. This sequence encodes CASRMLGGTGKASYGYTF. This chain joins TRBV19 and TRBJ1-2, with TRBD1 identical over 9 bases. V trimming: 6 bases; J trimming: 4 bases; junction bases outside the gene matches: 18. CDR3 length equals 18 residues. Germline values: CDR1 LNHDA, CDR2 SQIVND (reference sequence).

The rearrangement links TRBV14 to TRBJ2-3; 14 nucleotides agree with TRBD2. Germline V lookup: CDR1 SGHDN, CDR2 FVKESK. With 5 bases clipped from V and 1 base from J, the junction kept 2 bases outside the gene matches. This CDR3 region has 16 residues. The CDR3 DNA reads as TGTGCCAGCAGCTCGGGACTAGCGGGGGGCACAGATACGCAGTATTTT. Protein product: CASSSGLAGGTDTQYF.

The gene calls are TRBV19 and TRBJ2-2; TRBD2 matches 7 bases. Trimming cost V 7 bases and J 4 bases; bases outside gene matches: 12. Per germline, CDR1 LNHDA and CDR2 SQIVND (reference sequence). The CDR3 is 16 amino acids. The CDR3 reads CASTGRRGRGTGELFF. The DNA of the CDR3 is TGTGCCAGTACCGGGCGTCGGGGGAGGGGCACCGGGGAGCTGTTTTTT.

This sequence joins TRBV7-3 and TRBJ1-6; 10 bases are a match to TRBD1. The CDR3 extends over 15 amino acids. V gave up 2 bases and J gave up 8 bases; unmatched junction bases: 3. CDR1 and CDR2 (germline): SGHTA, FQGTGA. The CDR3 protein is CASSLYGQGDSPLHF. The CDR3, as DNA: TGTGCCAGCAGCTTATACGGACAGGGGGATTCACCCCTCCACTTT. The full variable domain, completed using reference TRBV7-3 and TRBJ1-6, is GAGVSQTPSNKVTEKGKYVELRCDPISGHTALYWYRQSLGQGPEFLIYFQGTGAADDSGLPNDRFFAVRPEGSVSTLKIQRTERGDSAVYLCASSLYGQGDSPLHFGNGTRLTVT.

This chain uses TRBV7-2 with TRBJ1-2, with TRBD1 as a possible D gene (5 bases). The CDR3 runs 14 residues. Germline V CDR1 and CDR2: SGHTA, FQGNSA. The V end lost 2 bases, the J end lost 3 bases, and 10 bases lay between the germline ends. This chain's CDR3 is CASSLQGFDYGYTF. The CDR3 region has the DNA TGTGCCAGCAGCTTACAGGGTTTTGACTATGGCTACACCTTC.

The J gene is TRBJ2-7, the V gene TRBV18; the match to TRBD1 covers 8 bases. This CDR3 spans 14 amino acids. Germline values: CDR1 KGHSH, CDR2 LQKENI. The V and J ends lost 6 bases and 1 base, in that order; junction bases with no gene match: 5. CDR3 coding DNA: TGTGCCAGCTCCTCTGGACAGGGTTCCTACGAGCAGTACTTC. The encoded protein is CASSSGQGSYEQYF.

The chain combines TRBV30 with TRBJ1-4; D gene unclear. From germline, CDR1 is GTSNPN and CDR2 SVGIG (reference sequence). The CDR3 is 15 residues long. V was clipped by 3 bases and J by 0 bases, with 11 bases between them. CDR3 amino acids: CAWSGLAATNEKLFF. The CDR3, as DNA: TGTGCCTGGAGCGGACTAGCAGCAACTAATGAAAAACTGTTTTTT.

This clone was counted between two and nine times. The chain carries TRBV4-1 and TRBJ2-6; 8 nucleotides line up with TRBD1. CDR1 and CDR2 (germline): MGHRA, YSYEKL. This CDR3 comprises 19 residues. V gave up 2 bases and J gave up 0 bases; unmatched junction bases: 9. The CDR3, as DNA: TGCGCCAGCAGCCAACAGGGGGCAGGGTTGGGCTCTGGGGCCAACGTCCTGACTTTC. This translates into CASSQQGAGLGSGANVLTF.

CDR3 nucleotide sequence: TGTGCCACTGACGTTATGGCGGACAATCAGCCCCAGCATTTT. Its protein product is CATDVMADNQPQHF. The chain joins TRBV28 to TRBJ1-5; unclear D gene. The CDR3 has 14 residues. Germline loops: CDR1 MDHEN, CDR2 SYDVKM. The germline V and J ends were trimmed by 10 bases and 3 bases, with 16 bases remaining between them.

This clone was seen a handful of times. The V and J genes are TRBV11-2 and TRBJ2-5, with a weak D call TRBD2 (6 bases). The germline V gene encodes CDR1 SGHAT and CDR2 FQNNGV. V lost 7 bases to trimming and J lost 0 bases, with 12 bases between them. The CDR3 is 14 residues long. The CDR3 DNA reads TGTGCCAGCACCCAAGGGGACTACCAAGAGACCCAGTACTTC. It specifies CASTQGDYQETQYF.

The rearrangement links TRBV5-1 to TRBJ1-3; weak D call: TRBD1 (5 bases). Germline lookup yields CDR1 SGHRS and CDR2 YFSETQ. The ends were cut back, 5 bases at V and 0 bases at J, with 6 bases in the middle. This CDR3 has 13 amino acids. The CDR3 protein is CASSTGSGNTIYF. In DNA form, the CDR3 reads TGCGCCAGCAGTACAGGCTCTGGAAACACCATATATTTT.

The rearrangement uses TRBV29-1 and TRBJ2-5; D perhaps matches TRBD2 (7 bases). The V end lost 3 bases, the J end lost 5 bases, and 16 bases lay between the germline ends. CDR3 size: 14 residues. The germline gives CDR1 SQVTM, CDR2 ANQGSEA. CDR3 in DNA: TGCAGCGTTGATCGCGGGGGCGGAAAGGAGACCCAGTACTTC. Amino acid sequence: CSVDRGGGKETQYF.

The genes are TRBV28 and TRBJ1-1; possibly TRBD1 for D (5 bases). This CDR3 contains 14 residues. Germline values: CDR1 MDHEN, CDR2 SYDVKM. V lost 5 bases to trimming and J lost 5 bases, with 15 bases between them. The CDR3 nucleotides are TGTGCCAGCAGTACGACACAGGTTCGAACTGAAGCTTTCTTT. Protein sequence: CASSTTQVRTEAFF.

The rearrangement joins TRBV19 to TRBJ2-7; TRBD2 matches 7 bases. V was pared by 5 bases and J by 0 bases, with 7 bases of the junction left unmatched. This CDR3 is built from 15 residues. The germline CDR1 and CDR2 sequences are LNHDA and SQIVND (reference sequence). CDR3 DNA sequence: TGTGCCAGTAGTCAAACTAGCGCTTTCTCCTACGAGCAGTACTTC. Its translation is CASSQTSAFSYEQYF.

The rearrangement joins TRBV13 to TRBJ2-1; 10 nucleotides align to TRBD2. CDR1 is PRHDT and CDR2 is FYEKMQ in the germline V gene (reference sequence). CDR3 length equals 17 residues. The ends lost 5 bases at V and 8 bases at J; junction bases unmatched: 15. The CDR3 protein is CASSPYGSSGGRDEQFF. The CDR3 DNA reads TGTGCCAGCAGCCCATATGGGTCTAGCGGGGGCCGGGATGAGCAGTTCTTC. The complete variable domain, with remaining parts taken from reference TRBV13 and TRBJ2-1, reads AAGVIQSPRHLIKEKRETATLKCYPIPRHDTVYWYQQGPGQDPQFLISFYEKMQSDKGSIPDRFSAQQFSDYHSELNMSSLELGDSALYFCASSPYGSSGGRDEQFFGPGTRLTVL.